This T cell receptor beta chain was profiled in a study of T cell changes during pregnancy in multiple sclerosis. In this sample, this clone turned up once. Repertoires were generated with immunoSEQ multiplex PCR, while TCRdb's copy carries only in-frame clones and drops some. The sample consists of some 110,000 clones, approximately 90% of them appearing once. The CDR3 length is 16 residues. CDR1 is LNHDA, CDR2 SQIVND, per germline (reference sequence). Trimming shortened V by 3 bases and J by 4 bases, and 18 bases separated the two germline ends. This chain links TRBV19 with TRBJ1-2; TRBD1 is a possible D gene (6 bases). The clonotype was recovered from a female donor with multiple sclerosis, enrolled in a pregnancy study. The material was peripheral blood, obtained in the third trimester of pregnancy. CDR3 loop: CASSMQFVQGLYGYTF. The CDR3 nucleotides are TGTGCCAGTAGTATGCAGTTCGTACAGGGCCTCTATGGCTACACCTTC.